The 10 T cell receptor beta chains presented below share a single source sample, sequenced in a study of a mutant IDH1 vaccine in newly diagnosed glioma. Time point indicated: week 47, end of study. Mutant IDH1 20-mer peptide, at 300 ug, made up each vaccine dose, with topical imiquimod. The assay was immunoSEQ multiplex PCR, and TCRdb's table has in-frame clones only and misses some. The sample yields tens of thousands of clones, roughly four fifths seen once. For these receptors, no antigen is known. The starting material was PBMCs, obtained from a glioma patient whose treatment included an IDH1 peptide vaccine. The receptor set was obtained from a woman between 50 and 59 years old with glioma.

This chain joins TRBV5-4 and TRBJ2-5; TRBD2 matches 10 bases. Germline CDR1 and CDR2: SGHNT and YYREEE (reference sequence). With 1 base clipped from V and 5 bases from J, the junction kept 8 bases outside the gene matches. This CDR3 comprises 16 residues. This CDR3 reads CASSLRTSGAGETQYF. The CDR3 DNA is TGTGCCAGCAGCTTGAGAACTAGCGGGGCGGGGGAGACCCAGTACTTC.

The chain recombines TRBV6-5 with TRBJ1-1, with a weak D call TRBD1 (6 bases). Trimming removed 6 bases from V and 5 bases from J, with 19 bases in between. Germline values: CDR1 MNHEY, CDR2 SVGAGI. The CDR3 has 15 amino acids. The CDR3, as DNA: TGTGCCAGCAGGGGAGACAGGTCGCTGGGGACTGAAGCTTTCTTT. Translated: CASRGDRSLGTEAFF.

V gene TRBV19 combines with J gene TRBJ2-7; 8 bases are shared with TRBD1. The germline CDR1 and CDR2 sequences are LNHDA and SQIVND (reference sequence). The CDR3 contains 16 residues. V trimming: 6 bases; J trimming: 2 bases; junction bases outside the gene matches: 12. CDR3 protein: CASRGQGKSGTYEQYF. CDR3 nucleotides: TGTGCCAGTAGAGGACAGGGAAAGAGTGGGACCTACGAGCAGTACTTC.

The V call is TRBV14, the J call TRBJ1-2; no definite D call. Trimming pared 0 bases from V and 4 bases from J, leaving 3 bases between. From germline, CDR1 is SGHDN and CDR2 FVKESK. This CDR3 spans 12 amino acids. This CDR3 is CASSQDPYGYTF. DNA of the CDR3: TGTGCCAGCAGCCAAGATCCCTATGGCTACACCTTC. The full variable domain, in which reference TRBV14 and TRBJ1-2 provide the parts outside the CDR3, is EAGVTQFPSHSVIEKGQTVTLRCDPISGHDNLYWYRRVMGKEIKFLLHFVKESKQDESGMPNNRFLAERTGGTYSTLKVQPAELEDSGVYFCASSQDPYGYTFGSGTRLTVV.

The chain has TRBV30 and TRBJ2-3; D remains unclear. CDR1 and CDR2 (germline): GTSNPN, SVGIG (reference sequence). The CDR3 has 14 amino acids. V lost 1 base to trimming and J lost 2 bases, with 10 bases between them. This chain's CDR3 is CAWSEKGFTDTQYF. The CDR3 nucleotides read TGTGCCTGGAGTGAGAAGGGCTTCACAGATACGCAGTATTTT.

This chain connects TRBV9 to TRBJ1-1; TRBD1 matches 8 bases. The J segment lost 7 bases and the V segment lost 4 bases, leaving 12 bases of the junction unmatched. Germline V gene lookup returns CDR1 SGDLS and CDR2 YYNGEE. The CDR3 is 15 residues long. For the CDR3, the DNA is TGTGCCAGCAGCTCTCCCCAGGGGGCGAGGGGTGAAGCTTTCTTT. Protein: CASSSPQGARGEAFF.

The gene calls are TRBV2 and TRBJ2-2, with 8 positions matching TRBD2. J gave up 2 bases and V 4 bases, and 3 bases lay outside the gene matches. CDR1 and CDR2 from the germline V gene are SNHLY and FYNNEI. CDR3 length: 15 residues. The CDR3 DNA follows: TGTGCCAGCAGTGTCCGGGGGGGTAACACCGGGGAGCTGTTTTTT. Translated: CASSVRGGNTGELFF.

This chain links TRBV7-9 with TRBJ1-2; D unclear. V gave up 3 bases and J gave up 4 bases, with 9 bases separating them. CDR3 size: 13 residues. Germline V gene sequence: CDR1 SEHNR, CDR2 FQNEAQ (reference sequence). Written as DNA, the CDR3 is TGTGCCAGCAGCTTTGCCGGAGCCTATGGCTACACCTTC. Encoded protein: CASSFAGAYGYTF. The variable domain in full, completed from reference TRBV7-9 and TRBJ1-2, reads DTGVSQNPRHKITKRGQNVTFRCDPISEHNRLYWYRQTLGQGPEFLTYFQNEAQLEKSRLLSDRFSAERPKGSFSTLEIQRTEQGDSAMYLCASSFAGAYGYTFGSGTRLTVV.

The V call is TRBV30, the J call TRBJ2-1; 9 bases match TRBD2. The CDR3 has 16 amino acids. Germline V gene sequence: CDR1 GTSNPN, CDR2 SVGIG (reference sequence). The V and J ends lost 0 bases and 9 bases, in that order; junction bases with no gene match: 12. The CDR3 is CAWSVGLAGFWGEQFF. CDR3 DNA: TGTGCCTGGAGTGTCGGGCTAGCGGGATTCTGGGGTGAGCAGTTCTTC.

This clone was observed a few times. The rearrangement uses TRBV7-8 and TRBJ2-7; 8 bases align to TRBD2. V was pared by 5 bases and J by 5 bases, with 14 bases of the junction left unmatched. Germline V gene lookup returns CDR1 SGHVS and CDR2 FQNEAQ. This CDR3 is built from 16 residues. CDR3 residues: CASSRIHGSGGNEQYF. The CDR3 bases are TGTGCCAGCAGCCGCATCCACGGGAGCGGGGGCAACGAGCAGTACTTC.